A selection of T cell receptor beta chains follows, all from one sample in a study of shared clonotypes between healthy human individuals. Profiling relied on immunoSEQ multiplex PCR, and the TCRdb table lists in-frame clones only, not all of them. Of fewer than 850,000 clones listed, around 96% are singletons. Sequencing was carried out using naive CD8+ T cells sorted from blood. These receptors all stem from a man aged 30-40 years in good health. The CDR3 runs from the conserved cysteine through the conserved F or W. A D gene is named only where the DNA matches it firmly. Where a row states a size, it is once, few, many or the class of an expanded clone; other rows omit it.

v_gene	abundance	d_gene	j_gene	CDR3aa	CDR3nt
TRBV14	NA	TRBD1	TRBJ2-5	CASSPGTVYQETQYF	TGTGCCAGCAGCCCCGGGACAGTGTACCAAGAGACCCAGTACTTC
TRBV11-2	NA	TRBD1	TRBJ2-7	CASLPGQGIYEQYF	TGTGCCAGCTTACCTGGACAGGGAATATACGAGCAGTACTTC
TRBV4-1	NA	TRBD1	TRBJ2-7	CASSQGQADRLGQYF	TGCGCCAGCAGCCAGGGACAGGCGGATAGGCTGGGGCAGTACTTC
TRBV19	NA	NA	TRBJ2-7	CASSPGGSYEQYF	TGTGCCAGTAGTCCCGGGGGTTCCTACGAGCAGTACTTC
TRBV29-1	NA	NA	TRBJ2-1	CSVEDLETEPTEQFF	TGCAGCGTTGAAGATTTGGAGACAGAGCCGACCGAGCAGTTCTTC
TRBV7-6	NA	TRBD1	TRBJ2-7	CASSPGQGPYEQYF	TGTGCCAGCAGCCCAGGACAGGGACCCTACGAGCAGTACTTC
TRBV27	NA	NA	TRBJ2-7	CASSGRGFPHEQYF	TGTGCCAGCAGTGGTCGGGGGTTCCCCCACGAGCAGTACTTC
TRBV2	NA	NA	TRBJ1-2	CASSEGAIGTTYGYTF	TGTGCCAGCAGTGAAGGGGCAATCGGGACAACATATGGCTACACCTTC
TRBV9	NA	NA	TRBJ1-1	CASSITHRDRGAFF	TGTGCCAGCAGCATTACCCACAGGGACCGGGGAGCTTTCTTT
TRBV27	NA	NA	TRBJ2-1	CASSLSQTVRSNEQFF	TGTGCCAGCAGTTTATCGCAGACAGTTAGGAGCAATGAGCAGTTCTTC
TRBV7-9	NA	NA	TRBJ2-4	CASSIPPSGTTGPIQYF	TGTGCCAGCAGCATCCCACCCTCCGGGACGACGGGACCCATTCAGTACTTC
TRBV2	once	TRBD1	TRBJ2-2	CASSRTGTGDLEGITGELFF	TGTGCCAGCAGTAGGACAGGGACGGGTGATCTAGAGGGAATTACCGGGGAGCTGTTTTTT
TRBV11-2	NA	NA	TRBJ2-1	CASSLDAYNEQFF	TGTGCCAGCAGCTTAGATGCCTACAATGAGCAGTTCTTC
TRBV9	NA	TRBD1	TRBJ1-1	CASRYDRVKAFF	TGTGCCAGCAGGTACGACAGGGTCAAAGCTTTCTTT
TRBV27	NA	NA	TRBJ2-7	CASALGPSYEQYF	TGTGCCAGCGCGCTGGGCCCCTCCTACGAGCAGTACTTC
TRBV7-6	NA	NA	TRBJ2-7	CASSSGTYEQYF	TGTGCCAGCAGCTCGGGGACCTACGAGCAGTACTTC
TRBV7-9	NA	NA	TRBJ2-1	CASSLGSSYNEQFF	TGTGCCAGCAGCTTAGGGAGCTCCTACAATGAGCAGTTCTTC
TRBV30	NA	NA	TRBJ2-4	CAWNSGGENIQYF	TGTGCCTGGAATTCTGGAGGGGAAAACATTCAGTACTTC
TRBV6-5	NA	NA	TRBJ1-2	CASTGGTNYGYTF	TGTGCCAGCACCGGAGGGACCAACTATGGCTACACCTTC
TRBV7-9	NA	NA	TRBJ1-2	CASSFGLEGYTF	TGTGCCAGCAGCTTCGGTTTGGAAGGCTACACCTTC
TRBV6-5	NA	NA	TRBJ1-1	CASSYSPSSVNTEAFF	TGTGCCAGCAGTTACTCGCCCAGTTCCGTGAACACTGAAGCTTTCTTT
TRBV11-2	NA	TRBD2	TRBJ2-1	CASSLRLAGRHNEQFF	TGTGCCAGCAGCTTGAGACTAGCGGGGCGTCACAATGAGCAGTTCTTC
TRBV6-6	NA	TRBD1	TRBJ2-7	CASSLGTGLEQYF	TGTGCCAGCAGCCTTGGGACAGGCCTCGAGCAGTACTTC
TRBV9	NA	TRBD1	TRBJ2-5	CASSVGDRGQETQYF	TGTGCCAGCAGCGTAGGGGACAGGGGGCAAGAGACCCAGTACTTC
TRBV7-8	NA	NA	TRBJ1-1	CASSLTVSTEAFF	TGTGCCAGCAGCTTAACTGTATCCACTGAAGCTTTCTTT
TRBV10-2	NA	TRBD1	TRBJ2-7	CASSESRGPYEQYF	TGCGCCAGCAGTGAGTCCAGGGGGCCCTACGAGCAGTACTTC
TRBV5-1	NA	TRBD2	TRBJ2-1	CASSLLAGPYNEQFF	TGCGCCAGCAGCTTGCTAGCGGGCCCCTACAATGAGCAGTTCTTC
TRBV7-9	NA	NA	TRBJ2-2	CASLLPGSTGELFF	TGTGCCAGCCTCCTCCCGGGAAGCACCGGGGAGCTGTTTTTT
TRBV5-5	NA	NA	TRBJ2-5	CASSLRGYGLGDGETQYF	TGTGCCAGCAGCTTGAGAGGGTATGGGCTCGGCGACGGGGAGACCCAGTACTTC
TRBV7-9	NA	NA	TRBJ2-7	CASSLMASEEQYF	TGTGCCAGCAGCTTAATGGCCTCGGAGGAGCAGTACTTC
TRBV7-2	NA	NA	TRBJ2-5	CASSSSRGDPQETQYF	TGTGCCAGCAGCTCTTCGCGCGGAGACCCCCAAGAGACCCAGTACTTC
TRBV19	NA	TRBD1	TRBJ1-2	CASSIPSDRGAHGYTF	TGTGCCAGTAGTATTCCTTCAGACAGGGGAGCCCATGGCTACACCTTC
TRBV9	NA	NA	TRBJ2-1	CASSVGGFERNEQFF	TGTGCCAGCAGCGTAGGGGGATTTGAGCGCAATGAGCAGTTCTTC
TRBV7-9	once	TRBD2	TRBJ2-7	CASSFSGSVGEQYF	TGTGCCAGCAGCTTTAGCGGGAGTGTCGGCGAGCAGTACTTC
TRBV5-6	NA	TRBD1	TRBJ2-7	CASSPGTGSYEQYF	TGTGCCAGCAGCCCAGGGACAGGGTCCTACGAGCAGTACTTC
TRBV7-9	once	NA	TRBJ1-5	CASSLEGQPQHF	TGTGCCAGCAGCTTAGAGGGTCAGCCCCAGCATTTT
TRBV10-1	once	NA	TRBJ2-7	CASSAGSPPGYEQYF	TGCGCCAGCAGTGCCGGGAGCCCCCCCGGCTACGAGCAGTACTTC
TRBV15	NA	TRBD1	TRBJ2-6	CATSAYTGDAGANVLTF	TGTGCCACCAGCGCCTATACAGGGGACGCTGGGGCCAACGTCCTGACTTTC
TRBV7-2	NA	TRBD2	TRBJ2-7	CASSLGPPAGDGSYEQYF	TGTGCCAGCAGCTTAGGGCCCCCAGCGGGAGACGGCTCGTACGAGCAGTACTTC
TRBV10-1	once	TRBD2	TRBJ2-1	CASSGRTLRERYNEQFF	TGCGCCAGCAGTGGCAGGACCTTGCGGGAGAGATACAATGAGCAGTTCTTC
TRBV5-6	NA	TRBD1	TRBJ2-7	CASSLQGASYEQYF	TGTGCCAGCAGCTTACAGGGGGCCTCCTACGAGCAGTACTTC
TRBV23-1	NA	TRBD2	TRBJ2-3	CASSQGLAGGVQEWTDTQYF	TGCGCCAGCAGTCAAGGACTAGCGGGAGGGGTTCAGGAGTGGACAGATACGCAGTATTTT
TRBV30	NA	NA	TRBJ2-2	CAWTVLTGAANTGELFF	TGTGCCTGGACTGTTCTAACTGGAGCCGCGAACACCGGGGAGCTGTTTTTT
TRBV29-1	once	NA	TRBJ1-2	CSVVYSNGYTF	TGCAGCGTGGTGTATTCGAACGGCTACACCTTC
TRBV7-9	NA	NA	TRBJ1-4	CASSLYKVSYEKLFF	TGTGCCAGCAGCTTATACAAGGTTTCTTATGAAAAACTGTTTTTT
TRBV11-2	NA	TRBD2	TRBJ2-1	CASSLVLAGVKIYNEQFF	TGTGCCAGCAGCTTAGTTCTAGCGGGAGTAAAAATTTACAATGAGCAGTTCTTC
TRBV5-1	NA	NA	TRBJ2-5	CASSLPDQETQYF	TGCGCCAGCAGCCTACCTGACCAAGAGACCCAGTACTTC
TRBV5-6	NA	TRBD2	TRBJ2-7	CASSSNNVPGLAGHYEQYF	TGTGCCAGCAGCTCCAATAACGTCCCGGGACTAGCGGGACACTACGAGCAGTACTTC
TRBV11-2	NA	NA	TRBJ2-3	CASSLISTDTQYF	TGTGCCAGCAGCTTGATAAGTACAGATACGCAGTATTTT
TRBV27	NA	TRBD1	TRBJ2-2	CASSITGATGELFF	TGTGCCAGCAGTATCACAGGGGCCACCGGGGAGCTGTTTTTT
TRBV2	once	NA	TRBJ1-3	CASSETATLGNTIYF	TGTGCCAGCAGTGAAACGGCTACACTTGGAAACACCATATATTTT
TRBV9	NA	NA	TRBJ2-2	CASSVGVGTGELFF	TGTGCCAGCAGCGTAGGGGTAGGCACCGGGGAGCTGTTTTTT
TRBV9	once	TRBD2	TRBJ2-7	CASSVGGRAYEQYF	TGTGCCAGCAGCGTAGGCGGGAGGGCCTACGAGCAGTACTTC
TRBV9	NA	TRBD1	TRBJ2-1	CASSLRQGAGYNEQFF	TGTGCCAGCAGCCTTAGACAGGGGGCGGGTTACAATGAGCAGTTCTTC
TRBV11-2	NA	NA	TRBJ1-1	CASSLGPGRGATEAFF	TGTGCCAGCAGCTTAGGCCCGGGAAGAGGGGCGACTGAAGCTTTCTTT